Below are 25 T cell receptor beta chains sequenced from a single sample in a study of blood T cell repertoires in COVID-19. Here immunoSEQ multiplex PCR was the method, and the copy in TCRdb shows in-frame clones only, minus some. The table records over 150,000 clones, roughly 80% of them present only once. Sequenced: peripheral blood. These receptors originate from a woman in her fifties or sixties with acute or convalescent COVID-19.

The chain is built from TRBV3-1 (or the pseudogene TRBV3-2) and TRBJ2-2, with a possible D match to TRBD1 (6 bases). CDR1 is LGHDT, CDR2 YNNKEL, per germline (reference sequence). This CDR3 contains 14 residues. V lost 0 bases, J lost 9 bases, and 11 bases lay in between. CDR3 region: CASSQEGAKRELFF. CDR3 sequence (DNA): TGTGCCAGCAGCCAAGAGGGGGCGAAGAGGGAGCTGTTTTTT.

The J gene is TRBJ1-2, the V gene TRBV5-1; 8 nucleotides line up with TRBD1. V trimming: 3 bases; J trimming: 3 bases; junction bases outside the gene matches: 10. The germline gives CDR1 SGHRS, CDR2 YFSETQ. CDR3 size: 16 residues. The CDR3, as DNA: TGCGCCAGCAGCTCCTTTAGCAGGGGGCGCGACTATGGCTACACCTTC. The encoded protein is CASSSFSRGRDYGYTF.

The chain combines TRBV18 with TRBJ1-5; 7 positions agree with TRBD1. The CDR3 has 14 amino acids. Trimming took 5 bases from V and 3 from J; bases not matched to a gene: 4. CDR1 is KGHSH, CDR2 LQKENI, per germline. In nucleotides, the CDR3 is TGTGCCAGCTCAGAGACAGGGCCCAATCAGCCCCAGCATTTT. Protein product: CASSETGPNQPQHF.

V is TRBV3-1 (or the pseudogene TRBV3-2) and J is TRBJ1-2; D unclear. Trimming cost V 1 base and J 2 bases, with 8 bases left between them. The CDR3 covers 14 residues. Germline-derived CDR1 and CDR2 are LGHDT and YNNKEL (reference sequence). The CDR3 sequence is CASSQVATNYGYTF. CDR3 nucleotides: TGTGCCAGCAGCCAAGTAGCGACGAACTATGGCTACACCTTC.

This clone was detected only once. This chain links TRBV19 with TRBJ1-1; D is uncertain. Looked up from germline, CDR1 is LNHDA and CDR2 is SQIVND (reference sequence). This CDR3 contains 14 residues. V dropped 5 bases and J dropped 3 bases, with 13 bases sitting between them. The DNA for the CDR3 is TGTGCCAGTAGTGAGTGGGCGCAAGACACTGAAGCTTTCTTT. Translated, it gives CASSEWAQDTEAFF.

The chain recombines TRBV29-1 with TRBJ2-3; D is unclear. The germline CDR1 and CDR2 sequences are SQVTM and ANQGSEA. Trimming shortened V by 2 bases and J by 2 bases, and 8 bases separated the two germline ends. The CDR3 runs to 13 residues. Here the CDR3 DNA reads TGCAGCGTTGAATTGGGCAACACAGATACGCAGTATTTT. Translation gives CSVELGNTDTQYF.

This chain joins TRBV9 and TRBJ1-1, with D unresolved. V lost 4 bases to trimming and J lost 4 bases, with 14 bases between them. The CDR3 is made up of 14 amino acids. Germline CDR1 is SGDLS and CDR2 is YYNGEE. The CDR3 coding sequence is TGTGCCAGCAGCTCCTCCGGGGTCATCACTGAAGCTTTCTTT. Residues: CASSSSGVITEAFF.

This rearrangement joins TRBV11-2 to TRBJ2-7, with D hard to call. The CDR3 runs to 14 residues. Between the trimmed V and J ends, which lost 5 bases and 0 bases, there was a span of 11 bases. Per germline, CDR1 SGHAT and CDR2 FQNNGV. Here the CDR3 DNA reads TGTGCCAGCAGCCGGGTAGCCTCCTCCTACGAGCAGTACTTC. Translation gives CASSRVASSYEQYF.

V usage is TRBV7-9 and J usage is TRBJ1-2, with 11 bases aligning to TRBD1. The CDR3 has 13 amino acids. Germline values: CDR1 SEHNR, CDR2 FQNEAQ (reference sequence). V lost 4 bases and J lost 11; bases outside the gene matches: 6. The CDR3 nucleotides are TGTGCCAGCAGCTCAGGGACAGGGGGTCCTTACACCTTC. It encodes CASSSGTGGPYTF.

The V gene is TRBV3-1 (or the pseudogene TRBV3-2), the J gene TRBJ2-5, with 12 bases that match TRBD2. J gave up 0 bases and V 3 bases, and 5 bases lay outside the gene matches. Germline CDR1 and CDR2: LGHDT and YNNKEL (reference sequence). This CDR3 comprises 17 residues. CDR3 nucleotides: TGTGCCAGCAGCCAGGCCCGACTAGCGGGGGACCAAGAGACCCAGTACTTC. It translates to CASSQARLAGDQETQYF.

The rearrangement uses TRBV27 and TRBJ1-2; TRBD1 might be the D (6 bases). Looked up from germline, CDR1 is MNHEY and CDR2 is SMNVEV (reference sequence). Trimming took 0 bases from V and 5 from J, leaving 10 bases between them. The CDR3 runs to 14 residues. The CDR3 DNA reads TGTGCCAGCAGTTTATCAAACAGGGTGTATGGCTACACCTTC. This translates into CASSLSNRVYGYTF.

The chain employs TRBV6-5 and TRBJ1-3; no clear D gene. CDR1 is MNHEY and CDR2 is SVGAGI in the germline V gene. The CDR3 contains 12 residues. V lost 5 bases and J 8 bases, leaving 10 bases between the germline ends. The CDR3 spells CASSTLGDTIYF. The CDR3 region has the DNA TGTGCCAGCAGTACACTGGGAGACACCATATATTTT.

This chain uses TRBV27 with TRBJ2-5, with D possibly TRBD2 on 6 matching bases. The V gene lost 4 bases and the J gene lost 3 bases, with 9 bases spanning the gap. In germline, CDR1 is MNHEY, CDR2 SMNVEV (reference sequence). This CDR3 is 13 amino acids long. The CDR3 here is CASSWGGEETQYF. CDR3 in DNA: TGTGCCAGCAGTTGGGGCGGGGAAGAGACCCAGTACTTC.

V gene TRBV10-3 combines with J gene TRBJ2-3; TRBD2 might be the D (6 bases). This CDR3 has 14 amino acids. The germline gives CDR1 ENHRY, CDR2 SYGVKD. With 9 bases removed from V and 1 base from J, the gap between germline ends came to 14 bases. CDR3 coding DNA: TGTGCCATTGATCGGGGGTTTGGCACAGATACGCAGTATTTT. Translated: CAIDRGFGTDTQYF.

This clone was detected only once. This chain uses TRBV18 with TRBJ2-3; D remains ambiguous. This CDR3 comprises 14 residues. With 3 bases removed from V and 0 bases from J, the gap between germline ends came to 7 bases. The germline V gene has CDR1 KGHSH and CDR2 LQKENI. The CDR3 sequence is CASSPSRSTDTQYF. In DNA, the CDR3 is TGTGCCAGCTCACCCTCGCGGAGCACAGATACGCAGTATTTT.

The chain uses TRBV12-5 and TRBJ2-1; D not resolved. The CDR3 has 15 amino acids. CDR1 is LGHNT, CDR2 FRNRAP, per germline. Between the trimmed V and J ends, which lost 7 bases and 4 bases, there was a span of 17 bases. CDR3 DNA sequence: TGTGCTAGTGCCCCGGTCACCGGGTTGTACAATGAGCAGTTCTTC. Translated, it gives CASAPVTGLYNEQFF.

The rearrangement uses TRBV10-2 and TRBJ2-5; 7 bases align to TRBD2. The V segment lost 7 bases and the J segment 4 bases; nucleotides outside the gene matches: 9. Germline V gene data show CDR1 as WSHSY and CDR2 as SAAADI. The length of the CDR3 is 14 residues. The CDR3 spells CASTELGGTETQYF. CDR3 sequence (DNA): TGCGCCAGCACCGAGCTGGGGGGGACAGAGACCCAGTACTTC.

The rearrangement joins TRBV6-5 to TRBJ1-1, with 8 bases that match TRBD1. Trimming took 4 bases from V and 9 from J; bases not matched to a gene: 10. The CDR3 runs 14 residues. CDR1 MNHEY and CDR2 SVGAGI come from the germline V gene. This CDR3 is CASSSSVDRDQAFF. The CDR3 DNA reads TGTGCCAGCAGTTCCTCAGTGGACAGGGACCAAGCTTTCTTT.

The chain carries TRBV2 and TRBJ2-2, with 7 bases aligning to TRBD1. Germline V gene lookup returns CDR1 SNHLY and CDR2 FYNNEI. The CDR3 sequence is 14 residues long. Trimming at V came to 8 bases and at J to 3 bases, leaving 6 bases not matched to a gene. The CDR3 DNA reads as TGTGCCAGCCGGGGACAGACCTACACCGGGGAGCTGTTTTTT. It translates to CASRGQTYTGELFF.

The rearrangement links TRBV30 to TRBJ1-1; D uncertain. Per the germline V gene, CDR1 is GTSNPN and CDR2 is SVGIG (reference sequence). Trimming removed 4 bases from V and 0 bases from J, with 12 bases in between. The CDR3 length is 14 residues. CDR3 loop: CAWILSRLNTEAFF. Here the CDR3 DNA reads TGTGCCTGGATACTCTCGCGGTTGAACACTGAAGCTTTCTTT.

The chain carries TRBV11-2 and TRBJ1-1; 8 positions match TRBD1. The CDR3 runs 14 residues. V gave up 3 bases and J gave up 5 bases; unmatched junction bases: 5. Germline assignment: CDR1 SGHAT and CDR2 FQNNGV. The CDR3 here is CASSLTGAGTEAFF. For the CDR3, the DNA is TGTGCCAGCAGCTTGACAGGGGCAGGGACTGAAGCTTTCTTT. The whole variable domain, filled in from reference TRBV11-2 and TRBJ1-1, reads EAGVAQSPRYKIIEKRQSVAFWCNPISGHATLYWYQQILGQGPKLLIQFQNNGVVDDSQLPKDRFSAERLKGVDSTLKIQPAKLEDSAVYLCASSLTGAGTEAFFGQGTRLTVV.

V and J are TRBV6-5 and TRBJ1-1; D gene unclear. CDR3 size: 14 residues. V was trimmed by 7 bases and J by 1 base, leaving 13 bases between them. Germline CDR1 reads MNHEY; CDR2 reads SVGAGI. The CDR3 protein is CASTLRNRNTEAFF. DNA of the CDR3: TGTGCCAGCACTCTTCGTAATAGGAACACTGAAGCTTTCTTT.

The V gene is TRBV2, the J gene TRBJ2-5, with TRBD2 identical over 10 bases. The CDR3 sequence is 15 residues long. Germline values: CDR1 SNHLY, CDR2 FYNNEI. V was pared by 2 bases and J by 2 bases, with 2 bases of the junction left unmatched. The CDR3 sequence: CASSELAGAQETQYF. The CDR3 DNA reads TGTGCCAGCAGTGAACTAGCGGGGGCGCAAGAGACCCAGTACTTC.

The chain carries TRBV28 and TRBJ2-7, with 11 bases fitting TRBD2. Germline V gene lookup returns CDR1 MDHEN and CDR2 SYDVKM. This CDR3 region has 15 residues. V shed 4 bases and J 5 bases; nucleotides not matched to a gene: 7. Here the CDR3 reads CASSSIAGGRHEQYV. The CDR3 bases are TGTGCCAGCAGTTCAATAGCGGGGGGGCGGCACGAGCAGTACGTC.

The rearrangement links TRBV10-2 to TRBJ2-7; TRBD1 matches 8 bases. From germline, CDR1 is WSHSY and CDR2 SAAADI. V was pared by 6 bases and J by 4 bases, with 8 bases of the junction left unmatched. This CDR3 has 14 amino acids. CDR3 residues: CASSPRTGSYEQYV. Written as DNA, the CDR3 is TGCGCCAGCAGCCCGCGGACAGGGAGTTACGAGCAGTACGTC.